Presented here are 9 T cell receptor beta chains from one specimen sequenced in a study of cytomegalovirus exposure and HLA in healthy donors (dated by TCRdb to 2016 to 2017). The library was made by the immunoSEQ multiplex PCR assay. TCRdb carries this immuneACCESS record with in-frame sequences only. Its versions omit some clonotypes, under half of them owing to an unresolved V gene in the studies checked, with the rest unexplained. Counted in this sample were some 120,000 clones; 90% to 97% of them appeared once. The top ten hold less than 2% of the sample. Sequences were obtained from PBMCs. The source of these receptors is a young man in good health and CMV-seronegative.

The sample holds one count of this clone. The chain couples TRBV7-9 to TRBJ2-5; 10 bases align to TRBD2. The CDR3 has 15 amino acids. Unmatched junction bases numbered 9, after V lost 2 bases and J lost 9 bases. The germline CDR1 and CDR2 sequences are SEHNR and FQNEAQ (reference sequence). CDR3 protein: CASSLPGLAGEAQYF. CDR3 in DNA: TGTGCCAGCAGCTTACCGGGGCTAGCGGGGGAGGCCCAGTACTTC. Filled out from reference TRBV7-9 and TRBJ2-5, the complete variable domain reads DTGVSQNPRHKITKRGQNVTFRCDPISEHNRLYWYRQTLGQGPEFLTYFQNEAQLEKSRLLSDRFSAERPKGSFSTLEIQRTEQGDSAMYLCASSLPGLAGEAQYFGPGTRLLVL.

V is TRBV28 and J is TRBJ1-1, with a possible D match to TRBD1 (5 bases). Germline V CDR1 and CDR2: MDHEN, SYDVKM. The length of the CDR3 is 12 residues. Trimming cost V 6 bases and J 3 bases, with 8 bases left between them. CDR3: CASRAGHTEAFF. CDR3 bases: TGTGCCAGCAGGGCAGGGCACACTGAAGCTTTCTTT.

The J gene is TRBJ1-3, the V gene TRBV2; no definite D call. Trimming removed 3 bases from V and 0 bases from J, with 9 bases in between. This CDR3 is 15 amino acids long. Germline V gene lookup returns CDR1 SNHLY and CDR2 FYNNEI. The CDR3 DNA follows: TGTGCCAGCAGTGATATCCGGAGCTCTGGAAACACCATATATTTT. It codes for CASSDIRSSGNTIYF.

The chain joins TRBV19 to TRBJ2-7; 8 positions agree with TRBD1. The V gene's germline CDR1 is LNHDA and CDR2 SQIVND (reference sequence). The V gene end was trimmed by 5 bases and the J gene end by 1 base; junction bases not matched to a gene: 13. This CDR3 has 17 residues. In DNA, the CDR3 is TGTGCCAGTAGTCCGGACAGGGCGTATCCTACATCCTACGAGCAGTACTTC. Translation gives CASSPDRAYPTSYEQYF.

CDR3 region: CASSVGVVRNTEAFF. The CDR3 bases are TGTGCCAGCAGTGTAGGGGTGGTAAGAAACACTGAAGCTTTCTTT. This chain connects TRBV25-1 to TRBJ1-1; tentatively, D is TRBD1 (5 bases). This CDR3 has 15 residues. The V and J ends lost 4 bases and 2 bases respectively, with 14 bases between them. The germline V gene has CDR1 MGHDK and CDR2 SYGVNS.

The chain joins TRBV7-2 to TRBJ2-5, with D possibly being TRBD1 (5 bases). The germline CDR1 and CDR2 sequences are SGHTA and FQGNSA. This CDR3 spans 12 amino acids. V was trimmed by 3 bases and J by 8 bases, leaving 10 bases between them. The CDR3 loop reads CASSFQGITQYF. The CDR3 DNA sequence: TGTGCCAGCAGCTTCCAGGGAATAACCCAGTACTTC.

The rearrangement joins TRBV29-1 to TRBJ1-1, with a possible D match to TRBD1 (6 bases). Germline CDR1 and CDR2: SQVTM and ANQGSEA. Trimming stripped 6 bases from V and 4 bases from J, with 15 bases between. The CDR3 is 13 amino acids. CDR3 coding DNA: TGCAGCGTCGGGAGGGGGACGAGCACTGAAGCTTTCTTT. Encoded protein: CSVGRGTSTEAFF.

The count of this clone is one. The gene calls are TRBV5-5 and TRBJ2-7, with a tentative D call TRBD2 (5 bases). Germline V gives CDR1 SGHKS, CDR2 YYEKEE (reference sequence). The germline V and J ends were trimmed by 4 bases and 3 bases, with 20 bases remaining between them. The CDR3 spans 16 residues. In DNA, the CDR3 is TGTGCCAGCAGCGACGCCTTCGGCGGAGAGGGCTACGAGCAGTACTTC. Residues: CASSDAFGGEGYEQYF.

The chain is built from TRBV5-1 and TRBJ1-2, with 8 nucleotides matching TRBD1. The CDR3 extends over 14 amino acids. Germline CDR1 and CDR2: SGHRS and YFSETQ. The junction had 6 bases not matched to a gene; V was cut back by 5 bases and J by 3 bases. The DNA of the CDR3 is TGCGCCAGCAGGACAGGGGTAATGGACTATGGCTACACCTTC. Amino acids: CASRTGVMDYGYTF.